These 13 T cell receptor beta chains were all obtained from the same sample, sequenced in a study of cytomegalovirus exposure and HLA in healthy donors. Here immunoSEQ multiplex PCR was the method, and the copy in TCRdb shows in-frame clones only, minus some. The sample consists of some 150,000 clones, roughly 84% of them appearing once. The specimen was PBMCs. The receptors come from a human donor in good health.

The chain joins TRBV28 to TRBJ1-2, with 9 bases identical to TRBD1. Unmatched junction bases numbered 8, after V lost 4 bases and J lost 5 bases. The CDR3 sequence is 15 residues long. Per germline, CDR1 MDHEN and CDR2 SYDVKM. CDR3 sequence: CASSSGQGRRYGYTF. For the CDR3, the DNA is TGTGCCAGCAGTTCCGGACAGGGGCGCCGATATGGCTACACCTTC.

The chain recombines TRBV10-1 with TRBJ2-7, with 8 bases lining up with TRBD1. V shed 4 bases and J 6 bases; nucleotides not matched to a gene: 8. Germline-derived CDR1 and CDR2 are WNHNN and SYGVQD (reference sequence). The CDR3 sequence is 14 residues long. The CDR3 bases are TGCGCCAGCAGTGCAGGGGGCGCCCGGGGCGAGCAGTACTTC. This encodes CASSAGGARGEQYF.

This clone was seen once. The CDR3 nucleotides read TGTGCCAGCTACAGGGGGGCCGGGGAGCTGTTTTTT. Protein: CASYRGAGELFF. The J gene is TRBJ2-2, the V gene TRBV19, with TRBD1 matching over 8 bases. The CDR3 spans 12 residues. Germline-derived CDR1 and CDR2 are LNHDA and SQIVND (reference sequence). Trimming took 9 bases from V and 6 from J; bases not matched to a gene: 3.

This chain connects TRBV7-3 to TRBJ2-3, with D perhaps TRBD1 (6 bases). V was shortened by 4 bases and J by 4 bases, with 21 bases between the two germline ends. The CDR3 loop spans 17 amino acids. Germline V lookup: CDR1 SGHTA, CDR2 FQGTGA. The CDR3 DNA reads TGTGCCAGCAGCTCACAACCTACAGGGACGATGCCAGATACGCAGTATTTT. Translated: CASSSQPTGTMPDTQYF.

V usage is TRBV29-1 and J usage is TRBJ2-3; a possible D gene is TRBD1 (5 bases). The V and J ends lost 7 bases and 5 bases respectively, with 19 bases between them. The CDR3 consists of 14 residues. Germline-derived CDR1 and CDR2 are SQVTM and ANQGSEA. This CDR3 reads CSALKGLTRDTQYF. The CDR3 DNA sequence: TGCAGCGCCCTTAAGGGGTTGACCAGAGATACGCAGTATTTT.

This chain uses TRBV6-5 with TRBJ2-1, with 7 bases identical to TRBD2. V gave up 6 bases and J gave up 6 bases; unmatched junction bases: 11. The V gene's germline CDR1 is MNHEY and CDR2 SVGAGI. The CDR3 runs to 15 residues. CDR3 sequence reads: CASSSSGLPGNEQFF. As DNA, the CDR3 is TGTGCCAGCAGCTCTAGCGGCCTCCCAGGCAATGAGCAGTTCTTC.

V usage is TRBV6-4 and J usage is TRBJ2-1; 7 bases agree with TRBD1. V lost 0 bases, J lost 2 bases, and 4 bases stayed unmatched. CDR3 size: 16 residues. The V gene's germline CDR1 is MRHNA and CDR2 SNTAGT. Here the CDR3 reads CASSDSTGKTYNEQFF. The CDR3 nucleotides are TGTGCCAGCAGTGACTCGACAGGGAAAACCTACAATGAGCAGTTCTTC.

The V call is TRBV10-3, the J call TRBJ1-1, with a tentative D call TRBD1 (6 bases). Deletions cut 5 bases from V and 1 base from J, with 11 bases between. Germline lookup yields CDR1 ENHRY and CDR2 SYGVKD. There are 14 residues in the CDR3. CDR3 DNA sequence: TGTGCCATCAGTAGAGAGACAGGGAACACTGAAGCTTTCTTT. Encoded protein: CAISRETGNTEAFF.

The V call is TRBV5-1, the J call TRBJ2-1; 10 bases align to TRBD2. The germline CDR1 and CDR2 sequences are SGHRS and YFSETQ. V shed 0 bases and J 6 bases; nucleotides not matched to a gene: 12. The CDR3 consists of 18 residues. CDR3 in DNA: TGCGCCAGCAGCTTGGTTGGAGCGTCTAGCGGGAGTTTCAATGAGCAGTTCTTC. Translated, it gives CASSLVGASSGSFNEQFF.

V is TRBV7-3 and J is TRBJ1-1, with 8 bases matching TRBD1. The germline V gene has CDR1 SGHTA and CDR2 FQGTGA. Unmatched junction bases numbered 9, after V lost 1 base and J lost 5 bases. This CDR3 spans 16 amino acids. The CDR3, as DNA: TGTGCCAGCAGCTTAAGAGGTACAGGGGGAGGAACTGAAGCTTTCTTT. Protein product: CASSLRGTGGGTEAFF.

This clone was recorded only once. This sequence joins TRBV7-2 and TRBJ2-7; possible D gene TRBD2, 6 bases. Germline CDR1 reads SGHTA; CDR2 reads FQGNSA. The CDR3 is 18 residues long. The V gene lost 5 bases and the J gene lost 0 bases, with 23 bases spanning the gap. CDR3 in amino acids: CASSPLRGKRVSSYEQYF. The CDR3 DNA sequence: TGTGCCAGCAGCCCTCTGAGGGGAAAGCGGGTGAGCTCCTACGAGCAGTACTTC.

The count of this clone is one. V is TRBV9 and J is TRBJ2-7; 7 nucleotides align to TRBD1. The V segment lost 4 bases and the J segment 5 bases; nucleotides outside the gene matches: 6. The V gene's germline CDR1 is SGDLS and CDR2 YYNGEE. The CDR3 is 13 residues long. The CDR3 is CASSLGTADEQYF. The CDR3 bases are TGTGCCAGCAGCCTCGGGACAGCGGACGAGCAGTACTTC.

The chain couples TRBV20-1 to TRBJ1-4; no definite D call. The CDR3 has 11 residues. Deletions cut 6 bases from V and 5 bases from J, with 7 bases between. The germline CDR1 and CDR2 sequences are DFQATT and SNEGSKA (reference sequence). CDR3: CSARGNEKLFF. In DNA, the CDR3 is TGCAGTGCCCGAGGGAATGAAAAACTGTTTTTT.